A selection of T cell receptor beta chains follows, all from one sample in a study of blood T cell repertoires in COVID-19. This table comes from immunoSEQ multiplex PCR, and its TCRdb copy is limited to in-frame clones, with some not included. The top ten clones hold less than 9.5% of a sample with 60,000 to 65,000 clones, around 90% of them seen once. The specimen was peripheral blood. The receptor source for this set is a woman older than 75 with active COVID-19. Both conserved end residues are part of each CDR3. A D gene is named only where the DNA matches it firmly. Size tells how often a clone was seen (once, few, many) or the class of an expanded clone, and some rows leave it out.

TRBV10-2,-,-,TRBJ2-3,TGCGCCAGCAGTGAGTCGACTCGGGTGGTGCAGTATTTT,CASSESTRVVQYF
TRBV5-1,-,TRBD1,TRBJ1-4,TGCGCCAGCAGCTCGGACAGGGAGAGTGAAAAACTGTTTTTT,CASSSDRESEKLFF
TRBV7-6,-,-,TRBJ1-6,TGTGCCAGCAGCTTAGCGTTCCCGGTTAATTCACCCCTCCACTTT,CASSLAFPVNSPLHF
TRBV28,-,TRBD1,TRBJ1-1,TGTGCCAGCAGTTTAATCCCGGGACAGGGGGTGGCTGAAGCTTTCTTT,CASSLIPGQGVAEAFF
TRBV7-8,-,TRBD2,TRBJ2-3,TGTGCCAGCAGCTTGCTGACTAGCGGGAGATTAACAGATACGCAGTATTTT,CASSLLTSGRLTDTQYF
TRBV24-1,few,TRBD2,TRBJ2-1,TGTGCCACCAGTGATCCTTGGACTAGCGGGGGGAGCTCCTACAATGAGCAGTTCTTC,CATSDPWTSGGSSYNEQFF
TRBV18,once,-,TRBJ1-3,TGTGCCAGCTCACCACAGGTGCGACTGGGAGACTCTGGAAACACCATATATTTT,CASSPQVRLGDSGNTIYF
TRBV15,once,TRBD1,TRBJ1-4,TGTGCCACCAGCAGAGATCGCCAGGGGGCGGGAGAAAAACTGTTTTTT,CATSRDRQGAGEKLFF
TRBV4-1,large,-,TRBJ1-5,TGCGCCAGCGCAGGGGACGCGGGCAATCAGCCCCAGCATTTT,CASAGDAGNQPQHF
TRBV7-9,few,-,TRBJ2-2,TGTGCCAGCAGCTTGAGCGGGGAGCTGTTTTTT,CASSLSGELFF
TRBV28,-,TRBD1,TRBJ1-2,TGTGCCAGCAGTGGGGGACAGGGGGCGGGTGGCTACACCTTC,CASSGGQGAGGYTF
TRBV6-6,-,-,TRBJ1-2,TGTGCCAGCGACACATCTAACTATGGCTACACCTTC,CASDTSNYGYTF
TRBV6-6,-,-,TRBJ2-5,TGTGCCAGCAGTTACGCCCGACAGCAGCAAGAGACCCAGTACTTC,CASSYARQQQETQYF
TRBV5-1,-,-,TRBJ2-2,TGCGCCAGCAGCTTGCTCCCTCTAGGCCAGAACACCGGGGAGCTGTTTTTT,CASSLLPLGQNTGELFF
TRBV29-1,-,TRBD2,TRBJ2-1,TGCAGCGTGTCGACTAGCGGGAGGGGTGAGCAGTTCTTC,CSVSTSGRGEQFF
TRBV19,-,-,TRBJ2-1,TGTGCCAGTAGTGATAATTTTGGTGCCAGGGTAAGAAATGAGCAGTTCTTC,CASSDNFGARVRNEQFF
TRBV4-2,once,TRBD1,TRBJ2-3,TGTGCCAGCAGCCAAGGAGAGGGGGGACAGGGGGCAGATACGCAGTATTTT,CASSQGEGGQGADTQYF
TRBV2,-,-,TRBJ1-1,TGTGCCAGCAGTGAAATATTTGAAGCTTTCTTT,CASSEIFEAFF
TRBV2,-,TRBD2,TRBJ2-1,TGTGCCAGCACGCGACTAGCGGGGGGGCCGTCCTACAATGAGCAGTTCTTC,CASTRLAGGPSYNEQFF
TRBV27,once,TRBD2,TRBJ2-3,TGTGCCAGCAGTTCCCGGACTAGCGGGGACACAGATACGCAGTATTTT,CASSSRTSGDTDTQYF
TRBV5-1,once,TRBD1,TRBJ2-5,TGCGCCAGCAGCTTACTACAGGGGCTCGGGGAGACCCAGTACTTC,CASSLLQGLGETQYF
TRBV27,-,TRBD2,TRBJ2-7,TGTGCCAGCAGTTTAATAGCGGGAACGATCTACGAGCAGTACTTC,CASSLIAGTIYEQYF
TRBV7-2,-,-,TRBJ2-3,TGTGCCAGCAACCGGGGGGCTAGCACAGATACGCAGTATTTT,CASNRGASTDTQYF
TRBV15,-,TRBD2,TRBJ2-5,TGTGCCACCAGCAGAGATTTCGGGGCTAGCGGAGCGGCGGGGACCCAGTACTTC,CATSRDFGASGAAGTQYF
TRBV28,-,TRBD1,TRBJ1-3,TGTGCCAGCAGTTTACTACAGGGGTCCTCTGGAAACACCATATATTTT,CASSLLQGSSGNTIYF
TRBV5-1,-,-,TRBJ1-3,TGCGCCAGCAGCATTGACAGCTCTGGAAACACCATATATTTT,CASSIDSSGNTIYF
TRBV7-8,-,-,TRBJ2-7,TGTGCCAGCAGCTCTACAGGGTCCGGAGAGCAGTACTTC,CASSSTGSGEQYF
TRBV28,-,-,TRBJ1-2,TGTGCCAGCACCTCGGGAGGGGCCGTGGCCTATGGCTACACCTTC,CASTSGGAVAYGYTF
TRBV14,-,TRBD2,TRBJ2-5,TGTGCCAGCAGCCAAGATTCGGGGGGAAAGACCCAGTACTTC,CASSQDSGGKTQYF
TRBV6-4,-,-,TRBJ1-1,TGTGCCAGCAGCCCCGAGGGACAATCTATGAACACTGAAGCTTTCTTT,CASSPEGQSMNTEAFF
TRBV19,-,TRBD2,TRBJ2-2,TGTGCCAGTAGTGCTCGACTAGCGGGAGGGCCGGGCACCGGGGAGCTGTTTTTT,CASSARLAGGPGTGELFF